This T cell receptor (beta chain) was documented in a study of T cell changes during pregnancy in multiple sclerosis. With 5 bases removed from V and 0 bases from J, the gap between germline ends came to 13 bases. The V gene's germline CDR1 is SEHNR and CDR2 FQNEAQ (reference sequence). There are 15 residues in the CDR3. Only in-frame clones appear in the TCRdb table, and some are missing; sequencing was by immunoSEQ multiplex PCR. The profile shows more than 65,000 clones, about 92% of them singletons. The J gene is TRBJ1-1, the V gene TRBV7-9; D uncertain. The clonotype originates from a female donor with multiple sclerosis, enrolled in a pregnancy study. The sample here was CD4+ T cells from peripheral blood mononuclear cells, taken before pregnancy. The CDR3, as DNA: TGTGCCAGCAGCCCGGTACGGAGTCTGAACACTGAAGCTTTCTTT. It is translated as CASSPVRSLNTEAFF.